This T cell receptor (beta chain) was documented in a study of T cell repertoires in cytomegalovirus infection. Study-level results: HLA-C-restricted CMV clonotypes gave the most frequent clonotype in two of eight donors.

With regard to this clonotype: Its specificity is not known.

In germline, CDR1 is SEHNR, CDR2 FQNEAQ (reference sequence). Trimming took off 5 bases at V and 1 base at J, with 19 bases between the two ends. The CDR3 spans 17 residues. TCRdb re-called the reads through MiXCR, storing one row per CDR3 protein. The sample lists around 490,000 distinct CDR3 sequences, around a quarter occurring once. The genes are TRBV7-9 and TRBJ2-3; either TRBD1 or TRBD2 may fit D (6 bases each). The origin of this receptor is a human donor in good health (CMV status not recorded). Some clones in this sample may be carry-over from other donors' samples. Specimen: PBMCs. The CDR3 loop is CASSPRRGERGTDTQYF. CDR3 coding DNA: TGTGCCAGCAGCCCGCGAAGGGGGGAGAGGGGCACAGATACGCAGTATTTT.